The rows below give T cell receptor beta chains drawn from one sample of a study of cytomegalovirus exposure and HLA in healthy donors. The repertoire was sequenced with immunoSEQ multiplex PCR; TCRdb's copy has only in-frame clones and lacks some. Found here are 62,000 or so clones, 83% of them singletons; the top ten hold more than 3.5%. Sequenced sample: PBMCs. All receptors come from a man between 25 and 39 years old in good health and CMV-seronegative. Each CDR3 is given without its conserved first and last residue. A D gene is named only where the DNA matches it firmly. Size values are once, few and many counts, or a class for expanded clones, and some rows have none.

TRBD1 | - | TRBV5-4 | ASSLNRKGQGIQETQY
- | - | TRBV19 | ASSIRREYYGYT
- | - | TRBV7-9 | ASSPPPRVYT
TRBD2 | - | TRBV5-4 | ASSFGIAGAEQF
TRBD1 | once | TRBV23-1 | ASSQETGN
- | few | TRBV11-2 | ASSLTRETQY
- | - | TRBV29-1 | GVGQARDLGAF
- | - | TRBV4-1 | ASSQEPVPLH
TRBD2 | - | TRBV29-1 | SGRLGGRTDTQY
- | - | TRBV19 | ASSIDGAASYEQY
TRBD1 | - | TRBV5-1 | ASSLAAGGGSPLH
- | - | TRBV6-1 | ASSEAGTLSLTDTQY
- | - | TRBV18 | ASSPIAGPAYEQY
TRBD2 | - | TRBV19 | ASRAGGGAGETQY
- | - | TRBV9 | ASSVGGGTNGYT
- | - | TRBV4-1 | ASSQAQGSRLWAEAF
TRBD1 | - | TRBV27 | ASSSPQGTAAAF
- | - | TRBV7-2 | ASSLVGSWYGYT
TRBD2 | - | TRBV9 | ASSVVGGGDEQY
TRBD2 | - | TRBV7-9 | ASSSWGAGGTYNEQF
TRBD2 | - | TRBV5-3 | ARSEKRGGLSYNEQF
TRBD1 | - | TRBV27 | ASGTGIEQY
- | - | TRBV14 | ASSPLAGEKDYEQY
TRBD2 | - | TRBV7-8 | ASSVAGGPGEQF
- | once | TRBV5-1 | ASSYLGSGELETQY
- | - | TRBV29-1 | SVIRGSGYT
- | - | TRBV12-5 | ASGTSVSTEAF
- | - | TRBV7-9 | ASNASPAGGGGYT
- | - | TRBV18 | ASSLRDGSSYEQY
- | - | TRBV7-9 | ASSLGQSNTEAF
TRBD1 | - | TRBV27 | ASSPRTGSSYEQY
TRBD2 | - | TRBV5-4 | ASSLPPSGGRTDTQY
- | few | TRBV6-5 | ASSYLANTEAF
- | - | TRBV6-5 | ASSPGIYGYT
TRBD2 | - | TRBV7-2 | ASSLDSSGRRFEQF
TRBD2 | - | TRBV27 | ASWPAGGSTGELF